This T cell receptor beta chain came from a study of graft-versus-host responses after intestinal transplantation. CDR1 and CDR2 from the germline V gene are SGHTS and YDEGEE. Trimming took off 3 bases at V and 3 bases at J, with 18 bases between the two ends. The CDR3 extends over 16 amino acids. Worth noting for this clone: The antigen remains unidentified.

Sequencing used immunoSEQ multiplex PCR; TCRdb keeps in-frame clones, though not all of them. The sample yields about 41,000 clones, 85% to 95% seen once. The receptor was isolated from a human donor who was the organ donor for an intestinal transplant. The source material was unstimulated CD8+ T cells sorted from spleen or lymph node cells, sampled before transplant. The V gene is TRBV5-8, the J gene TRBJ2-5; possible D gene TRBD1, 6 bases. This CDR3 is CASSSDYRVGEETQYF. CDR3 in DNA: TGTGCCAGCAGCTCCGACTACAGGGTGGGGGAAGAGACCCAGTACTTC.